A single sample is the source of the 32 T cell receptor beta chains below, sequenced in a study of T-cell memory formation after mild COVID-19. TCRdb passed the 5' RACE reads through MiXCR, listing each CDR3 protein once. The sample has approximately 560,000 distinct CDR3 sequences, around 16% seen once. The sequencing input was PBMCs or a T cell subset sorted from them (not recorded which). The receptor set was obtained from an adult woman who had mild COVID-19 (a few samples of this study predate the infection). Cell type and time point are not known.

This clonotype has only a few counts. J is TRBJ2-6 and V is TRBV24-1; 8 bases fit TRBD1. V dropped 8 bases and J dropped 0; count of bases not matched to a gene: 14. The CDR3 is 19 amino acids. Per germline, CDR1 KGHDR and CDR2 SFDVKD. CDR3 sequence reads: CATTWAGGSRSSGANVLTF. CDR3 coding DNA: TGTGCCACCACATGGGCAGGGGGCTCCCGTAGCTCTGGGGCCAACGTCCTGACTTTC.

This clonotype has only a few counts. V usage is TRBV7-8 and J usage is TRBJ2-1; no definite D call. Trimming cost V 2 bases and J 8 bases, with 7 bases left between them. There are 12 residues in the CDR3. CDR1 and CDR2 from the germline V gene are SGHVS and FQNEAQ. The CDR3 coding sequence is TGTGCCAGCAGCTTACAGATCTATGAGCAGTTCTTC. It encodes CASSLQIYEQFF.

The J gene is TRBJ2-1, the V gene TRBV7-2; D is ambiguous. CDR3 length: 12 residues. Germline CDR1 SGHTA, CDR2 FQGNSA. Trimming shortened V by 1 base and J by 12 bases, and 10 bases separated the two germline ends. The CDR3 DNA reads TGTGCCAGCAGCTTAGTGGGCGGACCGCAGTTCTTC. It codes for CASSLVGGPQFF.

The gene calls are TRBV7-2 and TRBJ1-1; D remains unclear. Trimming stripped 5 bases from V and 2 bases from J, with 18 bases between. CDR3 size: 16 residues. Germline V gene sequence: CDR1 SGHTA, CDR2 FQGNSA. The CDR3 DNA follows: TGTGCCAGCAGCGTTAGCTCGGTACTGGTAAACACTGAAGCTTTCTTT. As protein: CASSVSSVLVNTEAFF.

In regard to this clonotype: This likely comes from a read error, as the CDR3 has no conserved phenylalanine or tryptophan at its end. Because the CDR3's place on the DNA is in doubt, the DNA is left out and the CDR3 is given as listed by TCRdb. The chain recombines TRBV27 with TRBJ2-4. Ends included, the CDR3 has 8 residues. Per germline, CDR1 MNHEY and CDR2 SMNVEV (reference sequence). CDR3 region: CASSLQAI.

The chain carries TRBV10-3 and TRBJ1-1; D is undetermined. The germline gives CDR1 ENHRY, CDR2 SYGVKD. The length of the CDR3 is 13 residues. Trimming left V 5 bases short and J 5 bases short, with 12 bases between. As DNA, the CDR3 is TGTGCCATCAGTACAGCCCCGGGGACTGAAGCTTTCTTT. This gives the protein CAISTAPGTEAFF.

The rearrangement joins TRBV5-6 to TRBJ2-7; unclear D gene. The CDR3 spans 11 residues. CDR1 and CDR2 (germline): SGHDT, YYEEEE. The germline V and J ends were trimmed by 1 base and 5 bases, with 4 bases remaining between them. CDR3 sequence: CASSLFNEQYF. The CDR3 region has the DNA TGTGCCAGCAGCTTGTTCAACGAGCAGTACTTC.

This chain connects TRBV6-6 to TRBJ1-2; D perhaps matches TRBD1 (6 bases). Trimming removed 6 bases at V and 5 bases at J, with 16 bases between. CDR1 and CDR2 (germline): MNHNY, SVGAGI (reference sequence). The length of the CDR3 is 14 residues. CDR3 DNA: TGTGCCAGCAGGAGACAGGACCGACAATATGGCTACACCTTC. Amino acids: CASRRQDRQYGYTF.

The CDR3 loop reads CATSYPGTGLNEQFF. The CDR3 nucleotides are TGTGCCACCAGCTACCCCGGGACAGGGTTGAATGAGCAGTTCTTC. The chain links TRBV24-1 to TRBJ2-1, with 9 nucleotides matching TRBD1. This CDR3 has 15 amino acids. Trimming at V came to 7 bases and at J to 7 bases, leaving 10 bases not matched to a gene. Germline lookup yields CDR1 KGHDR and CDR2 SFDVKD.

This clonotype was detected ten times or more. Here the CDR3 reads CASSQDRGREQYF. As DNA, the CDR3 is TGTGCCAGCAGCCAAGACAGGGGAAGGGAGCAGTACTTC. The chain carries TRBV3-1 and TRBJ2-7; weak D call: TRBD1 (6 bases). The V gene lost 0 bases and the J gene lost 7 bases, with 10 bases spanning the gap. CDR1 LGHDT and CDR2 YNNKEL come from the germline V gene (reference sequence). The CDR3 spans 13 residues.

CDR3 amino acids: CASSQDRAIGGGNTEAFF. DNA for the CDR3: TGTGCCAGCAGCCAAGATAGGGCCATCGGGGGTGGGAACACTGAAGCTTTCTTT. J is TRBJ1-1 and V is TRBV4-2, with D possibly being TRBD1 (5 bases). CDR3 length: 18 amino acids. V gave up 0 bases and J gave up 1 base, with 18 bases separating them. Germline V lookup: CDR1 LGHNA, CDR2 YNFKEQ.

This clonotype was seen a handful of times. The CDR3 nucleotides read TGCAGCGTGAGGCGGACAGTCAATGAAAAACTGTTTTTT. The encoded protein is CSVRRTVNEKLFF. This chain connects TRBV29-1 to TRBJ1-4; a possible D gene is TRBD1 (6 bases). Germline loops: CDR1 SQVTM, CDR2 ANQGSEA. Trimming pared 6 bases from V and 5 bases from J, leaving 13 bases between. The length of the CDR3 is 13 residues.

This clonotype has a handful of counts. CDR3: CASSNVRGQYF. The CDR3 bases are TGTGCCAGCAGTAACGTCAGGGGGCAGTACTTC. The chain joins TRBV7-9 to TRBJ2-7, with D tentatively TRBD1 (6 bases). This CDR3 has 11 amino acids. V gave up 6 bases and J gave up 9 bases, with 12 bases separating them. The V gene's germline CDR1 is SEHNR and CDR2 FQNEAQ (reference sequence).

The sample holds a few counts of this clonotype. The chain is built from TRBV9 and TRBJ1-2; 12 bases are a match to TRBD1. The germline V gene encodes CDR1 SGDLS and CDR2 YYNGEE. The J segment lost 6 bases and the V segment lost 3 bases, leaving 9 bases of the junction unmatched. CDR3 length equals 16 residues. The CDR3 bases are TGTGCCAGCAGCGCCGGGACAGGGGGCGAGTTACATGGCTACACCTTC. Translation: CASSAGTGGELHGYTF.

The CDR3 loop is CASSQEPDSTDTQYF. For the CDR3, the DNA is TGCGCCAGCAGCCAAGAACCTGACAGCACAGATACGCAGTATTTT. The chain carries TRBV4-1 and TRBJ2-3; no reliable D call. This CDR3 spans 15 amino acids. V dropped 0 bases and J dropped 0 bases, with 7 bases sitting between them. CDR1 and CDR2 (germline): MGHRA, YSYEKL.

V and J are TRBV6-5 and TRBJ2-7; D possibly matches TRBD1 or TRBD2 (7 bases each). The CDR3 is 16 amino acids. Germline CDR1 and CDR2: MNHEY and SVGAGI. Deletions cut 2 bases from V and 3 bases from J, with 17 bases between. The CDR3, as DNA: TGTGCCAGCAGTTACGGGGGGGGGACAGTCGTCTACGAGCAGTACTTC. Protein product: CASSYGGGTVVYEQYF.

V gene TRBV2 combines with J gene TRBJ2-5; possibly TRBD2 for D (5 bases). V was pared by 6 bases and J by 5 bases, with 13 bases between. The germline CDR1 and CDR2 sequences are SNHLY and FYNNEI. The CDR3 is 13 residues long. The DNA of the CDR3 is TGTGCCAGCAGGGACCCGAGGGCGGAGACCCAGTACTTC. Translation gives CASRDPRAETQYF.

The chain uses TRBV7-2 and TRBJ2-7; 10 positions agree with TRBD1. Germline V gives CDR1 SGHTA, CDR2 FQGNSA. CDR3 length: 14 amino acids. The V segment lost 5 bases and the J segment 5 bases; nucleotides outside the gene matches: 6. The CDR3 reads CASSQRQGADEQYF. CDR3 nucleotides: TGTGCCAGCAGCCAACGACAGGGGGCGGACGAGCAGTACTTC.

This CDR3 reads CASSTDGAPETQYF. Written as DNA, the CDR3 is TGTGCCAGCAGCACCGACGGGGCACCGGAGACCCAGTACTTC. V usage is TRBV7-3 and J usage is TRBJ2-5; D could derive from TRBD1 or TRBD2 (5 bases each). Germline V gives CDR1 SGHTA, CDR2 FQGTGA. V dropped 5 bases and J dropped 5 bases, with 15 bases sitting between them. The CDR3 spans 14 residues.

This clonotype showed up just a few times. The rearrangement uses TRBV6-5 and TRBJ1-2; a possible D gene is TRBD1 (6 bases). V gave up 4 bases and J gave up 4 bases, with 16 bases separating them. The CDR3 contains 15 residues. CDR1 is MNHEY, CDR2 SVGAGI, per germline. CDR3 sequence reads: CASSSPRDTSYGYTF. For the CDR3, the DNA is TGTGCCAGCAGTTCACCGCGGGACACGTCCTATGGCTACACCTTC.

The V and J genes are TRBV25-1 and TRBJ2-5, with 7 bases lining up with TRBD1. The CDR3 extends over 14 amino acids. From germline, CDR1 is MGHDK and CDR2 SYGVNS. The ends lost 4 bases at V and 5 bases at J; junction bases unmatched: 7. The CDR3 loop is CASSVSRGYETQYF. As DNA, the CDR3 is TGTGCCAGCAGTGTGTCCAGGGGGTATGAGACCCAGTACTTC.

This clonotype was counted only a few times. The chain links TRBV7-9 to TRBJ2-7, with TRBD1 identical over 7 bases. The germline CDR1 and CDR2 sequences are SEHNR and FQNEAQ (reference sequence). The CDR3 is 16 residues long. The V and J ends lost 0 bases and 2 bases, in that order; junction bases with no gene match: 7. The CDR3 reads CASSLALGTATYEQYF. The CDR3 DNA sequence: TGTGCCAGCAGCTTAGCGCTAGGGACAGCCACCTACGAGCAGTACTTC.

This chain joins TRBV12-3 or TRBV12-4 and TRBJ2-7, with a possible D match to TRBD2 (7 bases). The CDR3 covers 17 residues. Trimming cost V 3 bases and J 2 bases, with 20 bases left between them. CDR3: CASSLGGGGGSPYEQYF. The CDR3 region has the DNA TGTGCCAGCAGTTTGGGGGGAGGGGGAGGCTCCCCCTACGAGCAGTACTTC.

This clonotype was seen many times. V usage is TRBV6-2 or TRBV6-3 and J usage is TRBJ2-1, with D perhaps being TRBD1 or TRBD2 (6 bases each). The CDR3 runs 15 residues. In germline, CDR1 is MNHEY, CDR2 SVGEGT. V dropped 0 bases and J dropped 6 bases, with 12 bases sitting between them. The CDR3 protein is CASSYSGGYSNEQFF. The CDR3 bases are TGTGCCAGCAGTTACTCGGGGGGCTATTCCAATGAGCAGTTCTTC.

In its sample, this clonotype was seen many times. V is TRBV29-1 and J is TRBJ2-4; TRBD2 matches at 9 bases. The junction had 5 bases not matched to a gene; V was cut back by 2 bases and J by 6 bases. The germline V gene has CDR1 SQVTM and CDR2 ANQGSEA. This CDR3 has 14 residues. CDR3 in DNA: TGCAGCGTTGAACCTAGCGGGAATACAAACATTCAGTACTTC. This codes for CSVEPSGNTNIQYF.

The chain couples TRBV3-1 to TRBJ1-2; 8 bases agree with TRBD1. Germline loops: CDR1 LGHDT, CDR2 YNNKEL (reference sequence). The CDR3 has 15 residues. The ends lost 1 base at V and 7 bases at J; junction bases unmatched: 8. In nucleotides, the CDR3 is TGTGCCAGCAGCCAAGGGACAGGGCTTTGGTCTGGCTACACCTTC. Protein sequence: CASSQGTGLWSGYTF.

The chain combines TRBV30 with TRBJ1-5; TRBD1 aligns across 8 bases. Losses at the gene ends were 4 bases for V and 7 bases for J; bases not matched to a gene: 9. Per the germline V gene, CDR1 is GTSNPN and CDR2 is SVGIG (reference sequence). The CDR3 is 14 residues long. The CDR3 DNA reads TGTGCCTGGAACGGACAGGGTTCGGGGCAGCCCCAGCATTTT. Protein: CAWNGQGSGQPQHF.

This clonotype came up a few times. J is TRBJ2-1 and V is TRBV15; D may be TRBD2 (6 bases). V lost 6 bases and J 8 bases, leaving 20 bases between the germline ends. CDR3 length: 15 amino acids. Looked up from germline, CDR1 is LNHNV and CDR2 is YYDKDF (reference sequence). CDR3 loop: CATSSRVSGVDEQFF. The DNA for the CDR3 is TGTGCCACCAGTAGCCGGGTCTCGGGGGTCGATGAGCAGTTCTTC.

The rearrangement uses TRBV7-2 and TRBJ1-2; TRBD1 aligns across 7 bases. The germline V gene encodes CDR1 SGHTA and CDR2 FQGNSA. V shed 0 bases and J 5 bases; nucleotides not matched to a gene: 6. The CDR3 is 15 amino acids. The CDR3 reads CASSLAGAGGYGYTF. CDR3 DNA: TGTGCCAGCAGCTTAGCGGGGGCAGGGGGGTATGGCTACACCTTC.

The rearrangement joins TRBV4-1 to TRBJ2-7, with D unclear. Trimming removed 0 bases from V and 3 bases from J, with 9 bases in between. Germline V gene lookup returns CDR1 MGHRA and CDR2 YSYEKL. This CDR3 contains 14 residues. The CDR3 DNA is TGCGCCAGCAGCCAAGAAAGGGTTGGCTACGAGCAGTACTTC. It translates to CASSQERVGYEQYF.

This chain connects TRBV4-1 to TRBJ2-7; 7 bases fit TRBD2. V was pared by 2 bases and J by 6 bases, with 7 bases of the junction left unmatched. The germline CDR1 and CDR2 sequences are MGHRA and YSYEKL. The CDR3 runs 14 residues. CDR3 bases: TGCGCCAGCAGCCAAACCTGGGGAGGGGCCGAGCAGTACTTC. Its translation: CASSQTWGGAEQYF.

This clonotype was picked up a small number of times. The chain employs TRBV9 and TRBJ1-3; D gene uncertain. From germline, CDR1 is SGDLS and CDR2 YYNGEE. V was shortened by 4 bases and J by 0 bases, with 8 bases between the two germline ends. This CDR3 region has 14 residues. The CDR3: CASSPAASGNTIYF. The CDR3 DNA is TGTGCCAGCAGCCCGGCCGCCTCTGGAAACACCATATATTTT.